The present entry profiles one T cell receptor beta chain with its context. No antigen is known for it. These data are taken from a study of a mutant IDH1 vaccine in newly diagnosed glioma. Study details: Patients' prior therapy spanned radiotherapy, temozolomide, or both; most underwent both.

V lost 7 bases and J 4 bases, leaving 10 bases between the germline ends. The V gene's germline CDR1 is SGHNT and CDR2 YYREEE (reference sequence). CDR3 size: 12 residues. Using immunoSEQ multiplex PCR, the repertoire was profiled, and TCRdb retains in-frame clones only, with some absent. Of roughly 25,000 clones in the sample, roughly 80% were seen once. Time point noted: week 35, safety follow-up. Every single dose of the vaccine, 300 ug of mutant IDH1 20-mer peptide, came with topical imiquimod. General study findings and limits: Overall, roughly 95% of patients had vaccine-induced immune responses.

The TCR originated in a man in his thirties or forties with glioma. Sample: PBMCs, taken from a glioma patient whose treatment included an IDH1 peptide vaccine. This chain links TRBV5-4 with TRBJ2-3, with D uncertain. This chain's CDR3 is CASAHEADTQYF. The CDR3 coding sequence is TGTGCCAGCGCCCATGAAGCAGATACGCAGTATTTT.